One and the same sample provided the 8 T cell receptor beta chains below, sequenced in a study of cytomegalovirus exposure and HLA in healthy donors. PCR primers comprised 60 Vbeta and 13 Jbeta primers. Only in-frame clones appear in the TCRdb table, and some are missing; sequencing was by immunoSEQ multiplex PCR. The sample lists some 220,000 clones, around 80% occurring once. The specimen sequenced was PBMCs. The receptor set was obtained from a boy aged 5-17 years in good health and CMV-seronegative.

As to this clone: The junction departs from the called germline gene at one end, perhaps through a read error. The chain is built from TRBV7-6 and TRBJ2-6; D tentatively fits TRBD1 or TRBD2 (5 bases each). The CDR3 loop spans 18 amino acids. The germline V gene encodes CDR1 SGHVS and CDR2 FNYEAQ. CDR3 in amino acids: CASSLADRVLSGANVLTF. CDR3 coding DNA: TGTGCCAGCAGCCTAGCAGACAGAGTACTCTCTGGGGCCAACGTCCTGACTTTC.

CDR3 loop: CASSLAYRVNEKLFF. In DNA, the CDR3 is TGTGCCAGCAGCTTAGCATACAGGGTTAATGAAAAACTGTTTTTT. The J gene is TRBJ1-4, the V gene TRBV7-8; D is perhaps TRBD1 (6 bases). The V and J ends lost 0 bases and 4 bases respectively, with 9 bases between them. Per germline, CDR1 SGHVS and CDR2 FQNEAQ. The CDR3 loop spans 15 amino acids.

This clone was detected only once. Lacking the conserved final phenylalanine or tryptophan, this CDR3 likely reflects a read error. The genes are TRBV6-1 and TRBJ1-2; possible D gene TRBD1, 5 bases. The V and J ends lost 6 bases and 1 base respectively, with 12 bases between them. The CDR3 covers 14 residues. Germline-derived CDR1 and CDR2 are MNHNS and SASEGT. For the CDR3, the DNA is TGTGCCAGCAGACCCGACAGTTATAACTATGGCTACACCTCC. This sequence encodes CASRPDSYNYGYTS.

This clone was seen a handful of times. The V and J genes are TRBV6-5 and TRBJ1-1; unclear D gene. Germline CDR1 reads MNHEY; CDR2 reads SVGAGI. The CDR3 covers 13 residues. CDR3 bases: TGTGCGACTTCGGAGTCTTCGGTCACTGAAGCTTTCTTT. This codes for CATSESSVTEAFF.

CDR3 in DNA: TGTGCCAGCAGCTTAGCGGGACTAGCGGGGGGTTACGAGCAGTACTTC. Translating gives CASSLAGLAGGYEQYF. The rearrangement uses TRBV7-9 and TRBJ2-7; 15 bases line up with TRBD2. Germline-derived CDR1 and CDR2 are SEHNR and FQNEAQ (reference sequence). J gave up 4 bases and V 0 bases, and 1 base lay outside the gene matches. The CDR3 totals 16 residues.

The chain uses TRBV5-1 and TRBJ1-1; a possible D gene is TRBD1 (6 bases). Trimming took 3 bases from V and 1 from J, leaving 13 bases between them. Germline V lookup: CDR1 SGHRS, CDR2 YFSETQ. This CDR3 comprises 15 residues. The CDR3 region has the DNA TGCGCCAGCAGCTATGTACAGGGTTGGAACACTGAAGCTTTCTTT. It yields the protein CASSYVQGWNTEAFF.

The chain uses TRBV11-3 and TRBJ2-1; perhaps TRBD2 as D (5 bases). CDR1 is SGHNT, CDR2 YENEEA, per germline. V lost 2 bases and J 3 bases, leaving 11 bases between the germline ends. The CDR3 is 15 residues long. In nucleotides, the CDR3 is TGTGCCAGCAGCTTACGGAGCGGTTACTACAATGAGCAGTTCTTC. Residues: CASSLRSGYYNEQFF.

This clone was seen a few times. The rearrangement links TRBV9 to TRBJ2-1; D possibly corresponds to TRBD2 (6 bases). The CDR3 is 16 amino acids. The V gene lost 0 bases and the J gene lost 10 bases, with 20 bases spanning the gap. The germline gives CDR1 SGDLS, CDR2 YYNGEE. Here the CDR3 reads CASSVAGSGGSGEQFF. The DNA for the CDR3 is TGTGCCAGCAGCGTAGCTGGTAGCGGAGGCTCAGGAGAGCAGTTCTTC. Full variable domain (remainder filled in from reference TRBV9 and TRBJ2-1): DSGVTQTPKHLITATGQRVTLRCSPRSGDLSVYWYQQSLDQGLQFLIQYYNGEERAKGNILERFSAQQFPDLHSELNLSSLELGDSALYFCASSVAGSGGSGEQFFGPGTRLTVL.